Presented here are 8 T cell receptor beta chains from one specimen sequenced in a study of T cells after yellow fever vaccination. TCRdb reprocessed the 5' RACE reads with MiXCR, giving one entry per CDR3 protein. Of roughly 160,000 distinct CDR3 sequences in the sample, around 9% are singletons; the top ten hold around 40%. The specimen comprised CD8+ T cells sorted from PBMCs, sampled 45 days after the yellow fever booster vaccination. The receptors originated from a man between 18 and 29 years old who received the YFV17D yellow fever vaccine.

This clonotype has a count of ten or more. The chain couples TRBV20-1 to TRBJ1-2; 8 bases are a match to TRBD1. This CDR3 comprises 15 residues. Losses at the gene ends were 0 bases for V and 8 bases for J; bases not matched to a gene: 11. From germline, CDR1 is DFQATT and CDR2 SNEGSKA (reference sequence). The CDR3 sequence: CSARDSGTGNLGYTF. The DNA of the CDR3 is TGCAGTGCTAGAGACTCCGGGACAGGCAATCTGGGCTACACCTTC.

This clonotype was observed a handful of times. This chain joins TRBV6-1 and TRBJ2-6; D uncertain. CDR3 length: 14 residues. The ends were cut back, 4 bases at V and 7 bases at J, with 11 bases in the middle. Germline lookup yields CDR1 MNHNS and CDR2 SASEGT. Written as DNA, the CDR3 is TGTGCCAGCAGTGCGGGCCCTTCTGCCAACGTCCTGACTTTC. Protein sequence: CASSAGPSANVLTF.

This chain uses TRBV2 with TRBJ2-1; D tentatively reads TRBD1 or TRBD2 (5 bases each). V dropped 6 bases and J dropped 9 bases, with 18 bases sitting between them. Germline-derived CDR1 and CDR2 are SNHLY and FYNNEI. The CDR3 contains 14 residues. Here the CDR3 reads CASRAGHYGTEQFF. The CDR3 DNA reads as TGTGCCAGCAGAGCAGGGCATTACGGGACTGAGCAGTTCTTC.

This chain connects TRBV4-3 to TRBJ2-3; the D gene is possibly TRBD1 (5 bases). The germline V gene encodes CDR1 LGHNA and CDR2 YSLEER. The CDR3 has 16 residues. With 0 bases removed from V and 4 bases from J, the gap between germline ends came to 14 bases. In DNA, the CDR3 is TGCGCCAGCAGCCAAGATGGATCGGGCAGGGCAGATACGCAGTATTTT. Its protein product is CASSQDGSGRADTQYF.

V usage is TRBV5-6 and J usage is TRBJ2-7; tentatively, D is TRBD1 (5 bases). Germline CDR1 is SGHDT and CDR2 is YYEEEE. V shed 4 bases and J shed 7 bases, with 12 bases lying between them. CDR3 length equals 12 residues. The CDR3 DNA is TGTGCCAGCAGCCAGGGTTTCGGGGAGCAGTACGTC. Amino acids: CASSQGFGEQYV.

This chain uses TRBV4-1 with TRBJ2-7; 7 positions agree with TRBD1. The CDR3 sequence is 14 residues long. The J segment lost 6 bases and the V segment lost 4 bases, leaving 9 bases of the junction unmatched. Per the germline V gene, CDR1 is MGHRA and CDR2 is YSYEKL. The CDR3 sequence is CASSLRDSGREQYF. CDR3 in DNA: TGCGCCAGCAGCCTCCGGGACAGTGGACGCGAGCAGTACTTC.

In its sample, this clonotype was seen many times. This chain connects TRBV4-3 to TRBJ1-2, with a possible D match to TRBD1 (6 bases). The CDR3 loop spans 15 amino acids. With 4 bases removed from V and 2 bases from J, the gap between germline ends came to 14 bases. Germline V gene lookup returns CDR1 LGHNA and CDR2 YSLEER. The CDR3 region is CASSREPGVNYGYTF. The CDR3, as DNA: TGCGCCAGCAGCCGGGAACCAGGGGTAAACTATGGCTACACCTTC.

The chain joins TRBV15 to TRBJ1-5; D unclear. The CDR3 contains 17 residues. With 1 base removed from V and 0 bases from J, the gap between germline ends came to 13 bases. Germline lookup yields CDR1 LNHNV and CDR2 YYDKDF (reference sequence). This CDR3 reads CATSRALAGPSNQPQHF. The CDR3, as DNA: TGTGCCACCAGCAGAGCTCTGGCCGGACCTAGCAATCAGCCCCAGCATTTT.